The source of this TCR beta chain is a study of blood T cells in healthy people across ages. Looking at the study overall: Per two T cells, template switching captured roughly one barcoded beta molecule.

Next came a second PCR, run for roughly 6 to 11 cycles, which used a sample-barcoded 5' primer along with a J-beta primer mix. TCRdb passed the 5' RACE reads through MiXCR, listing each CDR3 protein once. The table shows about 800,000 distinct CDR3 sequences, with 46% occurring only once. Study conclusions and caveats: Strongly correlated with naive T cell percentage was TCR beta diversity. The unsorted PBMCs prevented any conclusive comparison of naive versus antigen-experienced cells. As age increased, TCR beta diversity per million T cells fell in a roughly linear fashion.

The V gene end was trimmed by 0 bases and the J gene end by 4 bases; junction bases not matched to a gene: 3. Germline V lookup: CDR1 SGHTA, CDR2 FQGNSA. The CDR3 sequence is 15 residues long. A note on this clonotype: No antigen is known for it.

The chain has TRBV7-2 and TRBJ2-1; 7 bases line up with TRBD1. Sequencing used blood. This receptor was obtained from a man at least 80 years old in good health. CDR3 sequence: CASSLAQGFYNEQFF. CDR3 nucleotides: TGTGCCAGCAGCTTAGCACAGGGGTTTTACAATGAGCAGTTCTTC.